The T cell receptor beta chain described here comes from a study of blood T cell repertoires in COVID-19. TCRdb's copy holds only in-frame clones and misses some; the assay was immunoSEQ multiplex PCR. Of tens of thousands of clones listed, 65% to 80% are singletons. This clone was detected only a few times. This CDR3 comprises 15 residues. CDR1 LGHDT and CDR2 YNNKEL come from the germline V gene (reference sequence). Trimming took off 4 bases at V and 6 bases at J, with 15 bases between the two ends. The sample was peripheral blood. V usage is TRBV3-1 (or the pseudogene TRBV3-2) and J usage is TRBJ2-2; maybe TRBD2 (5 bases). The TCR was taken from a woman of 80 years or more with active or convalescent COVID-19. The CDR3 nucleotides are TGTGCCAGCAGCCCTCGAGTCGGGGTTTCCGGGGAGCTGTTTTTT. It translates to CASSPRVGVSGELFF.